One sample yielded the 10 T cell receptor beta chains listed below, sequenced in a study of blood T cell repertoires in COVID-19. Generated by immunoSEQ multiplex PCR, the TCRdb table keeps only in-frame clones and is missing some. This sample has approximately 72,000 clones, with roughly 80% found just once. The sequencing input was peripheral blood. The receptor source for this set is an elderly woman with acute or convalescent COVID-19.

The chain couples TRBV5-4 to TRBJ1-2; 8 bases are shared with TRBD1. There are 14 residues in the CDR3. Per the germline V gene, CDR1 is SGHNT and CDR2 is YYREEE (reference sequence). The J segment lost 4 bases and the V segment lost 3 bases, leaving 5 bases of the junction unmatched. The CDR3 nucleotides read TGTGCCAGCAGCTCAGGACAGGGCCCCTATGGCTACACCTTC. Encoded protein: CASSSGQGPYGYTF.

A single count supports this clone. The rearrangement links TRBV10-1 to TRBJ1-5, with a tentative D call TRBD1 (5 bases). Deletions cut 3 bases from V and 7 bases from J, with 10 bases between. The CDR3 loop spans 13 amino acids. CDR1 and CDR2 from the germline V gene are WNHNN and SYGVQD (reference sequence). CDR3 protein: CASSDQTAQPQHF. DNA of the CDR3: TGCGCCAGCAGTGACCAGACAGCGCAGCCCCAGCATTTT.

The chain employs TRBV2 and TRBJ1-2, with 9 bases matching TRBD1. The CDR3 is made up of 15 amino acids. Per the germline V gene, CDR1 is SNHLY and CDR2 is FYNNEI. V gave up 6 bases and J gave up 3 bases; unmatched junction bases: 8. The chain's CDR3 is CASSPRDRVYYGYTF. The CDR3 DNA follows: TGTGCCAGCAGCCCGAGGGACAGGGTTTACTATGGCTACACCTTC. Full variable domain (rest looked up from reference TRBV2 and TRBJ1-2): EPEVTQTPSHQVTQMGQEVILRCVPISNHLYFYWYRQILGQKVEFLVSFYNNEISEKSEIFDDQFSVERPDGSNFTLKIRSTKLEDSAMYFCASSPRDRVYYGYTFGSGTRLTVV.

The genes are TRBV5-6 and TRBJ2-7; perhaps TRBD1 as D (6 bases). Deletions cut 4 bases from V and 0 bases from J, with 11 bases between. In germline, CDR1 is SGHDT, CDR2 YYEEEE. The CDR3 consists of 14 residues. CDR3 in DNA: TGTGCCAGCAGCGACAGGAAGAGCTCCTACGAGCAGTACTTC. It encodes CASSDRKSSYEQYF.

This chain joins TRBV18 and TRBJ2-3; 10 bases match TRBD2. CDR3 length: 14 amino acids. V shed 3 bases and J 8 bases; nucleotides not matched to a gene: 5. Germline V gene sequence: CDR1 KGHSH, CDR2 LQKENI. This CDR3 is CASSPPSGSGTQYF. The DNA of the CDR3 is TGTGCCAGCTCACCTCCTAGCGGGAGTGGTACGCAGTATTTT.

This chain uses TRBV7-8 with TRBJ1-1, with 9 bases aligning to TRBD1. The CDR3 is 14 residues long. Per the germline V gene, CDR1 is SGHVS and CDR2 is FQNEAQ. The V gene end was trimmed by 6 bases and the J gene end by 6 bases; junction bases not matched to a gene: 8. CDR3: CASRRVQGAAEAFF. CDR3 in DNA: TGTGCCAGCAGACGGGTACAGGGGGCGGCTGAAGCTTTCTTT.

V is TRBV27 and J is TRBJ2-1; 10 nucleotides agree with TRBD2. This CDR3 comprises 15 residues. The germline V gene has CDR1 MNHEY and CDR2 SMNVEV (reference sequence). V lost 6 bases, J lost 4 bases, and 6 bases stayed unmatched. Here the CDR3 DNA reads TGTGCCAGCAGCTCCACTAGCGGGATTTACAATGAGCAGTTCTTC. Translation gives CASSSTSGIYNEQFF.

The chain couples TRBV4-2 to TRBJ2-3, with TRBD2 identical over 8 bases. With V trimmed by 1 base and J by 2 bases, 11 bases remained unmatched. The CDR3 has 18 amino acids. Per germline, CDR1 LGHNA and CDR2 YNFKEQ. The CDR3 here is CASSQGGGWTSTTDTQYF. CDR3 in DNA: TGTGCCAGCAGCCAAGGGGGGGGTTGGACTAGCACCACAGATACGCAGTATTTT.

The V and J genes are TRBV7-3 and TRBJ2-3, with D uncertain. The V gene's germline CDR1 is SGHTA and CDR2 FQGTGA. The CDR3 runs to 14 residues. The ends were cut back, 1 base at V and 4 bases at J, with 9 bases in the middle. The CDR3 is CASSLRAGPDTQYF. The CDR3 DNA follows: TGTGCCAGCAGCTTAAGGGCAGGTCCAGATACGCAGTATTTT. Using reference TRBV7-3 and TRBJ2-3 for the parts outside the CDR3, the full variable domain is GAGVSQTPSNKVTEKGKYVELRCDPISGHTALYWYRQSLGQGPEFLIYFQGTGAADDSGLPNDRFFAVRPEGSVSTLKIQRTERGDSAVYLCASSLRAGPDTQYFGPGTRLTVL.

The rearrangement links TRBV18 to TRBJ2-6, with 11 bases aligning to TRBD1. CDR3 length equals 18 residues. Germline CDR1 and CDR2: KGHSH and LQKENI. Trimming at V came to 3 bases and at J to 0 bases, leaving 4 bases not matched to a gene. This CDR3 reads CASSPRTGGGSGANVLTF. DNA of the CDR3: TGTGCCAGCTCACCCCGGACAGGGGGCGGCTCTGGGGCCAACGTCCTGACTTTC.